The rows below give T cell receptor beta chains drawn from one sample of a study of shared clonotypes between healthy human individuals. Profiled with immunoSEQ multiplex PCR; TCRdb holds only in-frame clones, not every one. Altogether 2 million or so clones are present, over 85% being singletons, with the ten largest covering 1.1%. The sample taken for sequencing was naive CD8+ T cells sorted from blood. Receptors originate from a man in his late teens or twenties in good health. Both conserved end residues are part of each CDR3. The D gene is left open where the match is weak. Where a row states a size, it is once, few, many or the class of an expanded clone; other rows omit it.

TRBJ1-5 | TRBV2 | NA | NA | TGTGCCAGCAGTGACACGGACAGCCTACAGCCCCAGCATTTT | CASSDTDSLQPQHF
TRBJ2-1 | TRBV6-5 | once | TRBD2 | TGTGCCAGCAGTTACGGTGCGGGGGGGGACAATGAGCAGTTCTTC | CASSYGAGGDNEQFF
TRBJ2-1 | TRBV9 | NA | TRBD2 | TGTGCCAGCAGCGTAGAGCTAGCGGGAGGGCCTACCTACAATGAGCAGTTCTTC | CASSVELAGGPTYNEQFF
TRBJ2-7 | TRBV28 | NA | NA | TGTGCCAGCAGTTCAGACAAGGAGACAGAAAGCCCCTACGAGCAGTACTTC | CASSSDKETESPYEQYF
TRBJ1-1 | TRBV4-1 | NA | TRBD1 | TGCGCCAGCAGCCCATACAGGGGTGACACTGAAGCTTTCTTT | CASSPYRGDTEAFF
TRBJ2-7 | TRBV7-8 | NA | NA | TGTGCCAGCAGCTTATTGCAGGGACGCGACGAGCAGTACTTC | CASSLLQGRDEQYF
TRBJ1-4 | TRBV4-1 | NA | NA | TGCGCCAGCAGTTTCAATGAAAAACTGTTTTTT | CASSFNEKLFF
TRBJ2-7 | TRBV15 | NA | NA | TGTGCCACCAGCACTCCCACGGGGTCCTTGGAGCAGTACTTC | CATSTPTGSLEQYF
TRBJ1-1 | TRBV13 | NA | NA | TGTGCCAGCAGTATTCAGATGAACACTGAAGCTTTCTTT | CASSIQMNTEAFF
TRBJ1-1 | TRBV7-9 | once | NA | TGTGCCAGCAGCTCAACTGTGGGTACTGAAGCTTTCTTT | CASSSTVGTEAFF
TRBJ2-3 | TRBV30 | NA | NA | TGTGCCTCCCGATATCACAGGGAAAACACAGATACGCAGTATTTT | CASRYHRENTDTQYF
TRBJ1-1 | TRBV10-2 | NA | NA | TGCGCCAGCAGTGATGGGGGGGAAGCTTTCTTT | CASSDGGEAFF
TRBJ1-2 | TRBV21-1 | NA | NA | TGTGCCAGCAGCAAAGGCGCGTGTCCGAGAAGAGGCTACACCTTC | CASSKGACPRRGYTF
TRBJ2-7 | TRBV7-9 | NA | NA | TGTGCCAGCAGCCCTCCAGGACAGGTTCGGGAGGGCTTC | CASSPPGQVREGF
TRBJ2-7 | TRBV30 | NA | TRBD2 | TGTGCCTGGAATCACCCACGACTAGCGCGCCCCTTAGAGCAGTACTTC | CAWNHPRLARPLEQYF
TRBJ1-3 | TRBV4-3 | NA | NA | TGCGCCAGCAGCCACGATGGAGCACAGGTCTTTGGAAACACCATATATTTT | CASSHDGAQVFGNTIYF
TRBJ1-1 | TRBV4-1 | NA | NA | TGCGCCAGCAGCCGGGCGACTGAAGCTTTCTTT | CASSRATEAFF
TRBJ1-1 | TRBV7-9 | NA | NA | TGTGCCAGCAGCTTGACAGTGGCTGAAGCTTTCTTT | CASSLTVAEAFF
TRBJ2-1 | TRBV9 | NA | NA | TGTGCCAGCAGCGTAGCCTCTGCAACCTACAATGAGCAGTTCTTC | CASSVASATYNEQFF
TRBJ2-7 | TRBV13 | NA | NA | TGTGCCAGCTCAGGGTTCTCCTACGAGCAGTACTTC | CASSGFSYEQYF
TRBJ1-2 | TRBV9 | NA | NA | TGTGCCAGCAGCGTTGGGGGCACTGACTATGGCTACACCTTC | CASSVGGTDYGYTF
TRBJ1-5 | TRBV5-8 | NA | NA | TGTGCCAGCACTTTGGGAAGGGGTCAGCCCCAGCATTTT | CASTLGRGQPQHF
TRBJ2-5 | TRBV6-5 | NA | NA | TGTGCCAGCAGTGGGTCCGGGACCCAAGAGACCCAGTACTTC | CASSGSGTQETQYF
TRBJ1-1 | TRBV6-6 | NA | NA | TGTGCCAGCACGGCTGGGTTGACTGAAGCTTTCTTT | CASTAGLTEAFF
TRBJ2-5 | TRBV27 | NA | NA | TGTGCCAGCAGTCCCTCCGACGGCCTCCAAGAGACCCAGTACTTC | CASSPSDGLQETQYF
TRBJ1-5 | TRBV7-8 | NA | TRBD1 | TGTGCCAGCAGCTCGACAGGGTCCGATCAGCCCCAGCATTTT | CASSSTGSDQPQHF
TRBJ2-3 | TRBV27 | NA | TRBD2 | TGTGCCAGCATTCCCGCGGGGGATGTCACAGATACGCAGTATTTT | CASIPAGDVTDTQYF
TRBJ2-5 | TRBV5-5 | once | NA | TGTGCCAGCAGCTTGGACTACCAAGAGACCCAGTACTTC | CASSLDYQETQYF
TRBJ2-2 | TRBV27 | NA | NA | TGTGCCAGCAGTTTACTCGGCCCTACTGACACCGGGGAGCTGTTTTTT | CASSLLGPTDTGELFF
TRBJ2-7 | TRBV5-5 | NA | TRBD2 | TGTGCCAGCAGCGCCAACCTAGCGGGGGGCGTCGACGAGCAGTACTTC | CASSANLAGGVDEQYF
TRBJ1-5 | TRBV19 | NA | NA | TGTGCCAGTACGGACACGGATGATCAGCCCCAGCATTTT | CASTDTDDQPQHF
TRBJ2-1 | TRBV27 | once | NA | TGTGCCAGCAGTTTTCTGAACGTAATGGTTGAGCAGTTCTTC | CASSFLNVMVEQFF
TRBJ2-7 | TRBV6-1 | NA | NA | TGTGCCAGCAGTCAGGGAGGGGGTCAGGGTTACGAGCAGTACTTC | CASSQGGGQGYEQYF
TRBJ2-7 | TRBV9 | NA | TRBD2 | TGTGCCAGCAGCGTAGGGAGTAGCGGGGCCTCCTACGAGCAGTACTTC | CASSVGSSGASYEQYF
TRBJ1-5 | TRBV5-6 | NA | NA | TGTGCCAGCAGCTCGTGGACAGTCAATCAGCCCCAGCATTTT | CASSSWTVNQPQHF
TRBJ2-1 | TRBV29-1 | NA | TRBD1 | TGCAGCGTTGAAGAGAGGACAGGGGCCAATGAGCAGTTCTTC | CSVEERTGANEQFF
TRBJ2-1 | TRBV7-3 | NA | NA | TGTGCCAGCAGCTTCCTCCCGGCAAGCTCCTACAATGAGCAGTTCTTC | CASSFLPASSYNEQFF
TRBJ1-1 | TRBV27 | NA | NA | TGTGCCAGCAGTCTGGGAGGTACGAACACTGAAGCTTTCTTT | CASSLGGTNTEAFF
TRBJ2-7 | TRBV19 | NA | TRBD1 | TGTGCCAGTAGTATAGGGAGAGAGGGACAGAAGTCCTACGAGCAGTACTTC | CASSIGREGQKSYEQYF
TRBJ2-3 | TRBV4-3 | NA | NA | TGCGCCAGCAGCCAAGAAGGCACAGATACGCAGTATTTT | CASSQEGTDTQYF
TRBJ2-1 | TRBV27 | NA | NA | TGTGCCAGCAGTTTCTTGCAGGGGCCCATCAATGAGCAGTTCTTC | CASSFLQGPINEQFF
TRBJ2-5 | TRBV7-6 | NA | TRBD2 | TGTGCCAGCAGCTTCCGACTAGCGGGACAAGAGACCCAGTACTTC | CASSFRLAGQETQYF
TRBJ2-1 | TRBV5-1 | few | NA | TGCGCCAGCAGCTTGGGACAGAGCTCCTACAATGAGCAGTTCTTC | CASSLGQSSYNEQFF
TRBJ1-1 | TRBV6-5 | NA | TRBD1 | TGTGCCAGCAGTTACTCGGGAACAGGGGTTGAAGCTTTCTTT | CASSYSGTGVEAFF
TRBJ2-2 | TRBV4-1 | NA | TRBD2 | TGCGCCAGCAGCCCAGTAGGACTAGAAAACACCGGGGAGCTGTTTTTT | CASSPVGLENTGELFF
TRBJ2-4 | TRBV19 | once | TRBD2 | TGTGCCAGTAGTCTAGCGGGAGAAAAAAACATTCAGTACTTC | CASSLAGEKNIQYF
TRBJ1-1 | TRBV4-1 | NA | NA | TGCGCCAGCAGCCTTCTGGTTCAGGTGGGGGGTGTGGAGGTTTTCTTT | CASSLLVQVGGVEVFF